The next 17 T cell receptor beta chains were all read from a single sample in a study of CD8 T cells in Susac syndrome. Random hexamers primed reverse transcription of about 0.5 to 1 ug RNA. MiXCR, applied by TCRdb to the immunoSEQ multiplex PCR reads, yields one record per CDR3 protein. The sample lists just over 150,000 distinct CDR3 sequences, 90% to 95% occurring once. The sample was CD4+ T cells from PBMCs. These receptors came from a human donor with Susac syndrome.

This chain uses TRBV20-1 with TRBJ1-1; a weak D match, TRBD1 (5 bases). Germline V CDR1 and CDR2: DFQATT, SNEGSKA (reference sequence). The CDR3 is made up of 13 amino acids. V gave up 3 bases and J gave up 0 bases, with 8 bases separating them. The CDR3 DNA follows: TGCAGTGCTAGTGGGACCTTGAACACTGAAGCTTTCTTT. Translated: CSASGTLNTEAFF.

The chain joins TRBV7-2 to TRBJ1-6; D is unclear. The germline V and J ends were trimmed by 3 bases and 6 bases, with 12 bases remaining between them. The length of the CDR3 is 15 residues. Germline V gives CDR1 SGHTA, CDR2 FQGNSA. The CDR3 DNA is TGTGCCAGCAGCTTTCAAGGGCCGAGTAATTCACCCCTCCACTTT. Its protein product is CASSFQGPSNSPLHF. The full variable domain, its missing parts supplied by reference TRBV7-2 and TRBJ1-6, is GAGVSQSPSNKVTEKGKDVELRCDPISGHTALYWYRQSLGQGLEFLIYFQGNSAPDKSGLPSDRFSAERTGGSVSTLTIQRTQQEDSAVYLCASSFQGPSNSPLHFGNGTRLTVT.

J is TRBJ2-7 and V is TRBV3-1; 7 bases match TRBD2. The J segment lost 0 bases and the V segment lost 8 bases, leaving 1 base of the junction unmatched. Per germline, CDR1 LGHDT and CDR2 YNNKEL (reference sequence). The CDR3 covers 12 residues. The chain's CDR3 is CASGGSSYEQYF. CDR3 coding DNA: TGTGCCAGCGGCGGGAGCTCCTACGAGCAGTACTTC.

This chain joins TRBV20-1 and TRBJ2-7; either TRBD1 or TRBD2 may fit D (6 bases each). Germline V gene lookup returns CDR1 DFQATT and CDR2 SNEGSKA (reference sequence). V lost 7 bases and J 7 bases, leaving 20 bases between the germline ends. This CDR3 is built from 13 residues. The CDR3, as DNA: TGCAGTGGGAGGGGGACACGACCTGAGGAGCAGTACTTC. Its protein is CSGRGTRPEEQYF.

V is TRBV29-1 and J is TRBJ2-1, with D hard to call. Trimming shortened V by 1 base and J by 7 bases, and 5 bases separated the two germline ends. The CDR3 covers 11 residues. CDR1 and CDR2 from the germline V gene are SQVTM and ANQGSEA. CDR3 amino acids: CSVEVRNEQFF. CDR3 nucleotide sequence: TGCAGCGTTGAAGTGCGGAATGAGCAGTTCTTC.

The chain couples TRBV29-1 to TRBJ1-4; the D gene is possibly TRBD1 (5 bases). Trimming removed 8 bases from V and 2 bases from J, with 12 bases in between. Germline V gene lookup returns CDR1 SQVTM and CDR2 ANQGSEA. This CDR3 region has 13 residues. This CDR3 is CSCPGPTNEKLFF. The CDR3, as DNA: TGCAGCTGCCCAGGGCCCACTAATGAAAAACTGTTTTTT.

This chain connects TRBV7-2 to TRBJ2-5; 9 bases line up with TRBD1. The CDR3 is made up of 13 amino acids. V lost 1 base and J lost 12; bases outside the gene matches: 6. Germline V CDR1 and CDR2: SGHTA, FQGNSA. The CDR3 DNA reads TGTGCCAGCAGCTTAGAACAGGGGGCAGTTGAGTACTTC. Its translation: CASSLEQGAVEYF.

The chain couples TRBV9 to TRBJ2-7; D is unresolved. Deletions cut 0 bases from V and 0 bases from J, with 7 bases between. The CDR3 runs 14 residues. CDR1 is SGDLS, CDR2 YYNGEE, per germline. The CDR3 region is CASSVAGPSYEQYF. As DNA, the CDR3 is TGTGCCAGCAGCGTAGCAGGTCCCTCCTACGAGCAGTACTTC.

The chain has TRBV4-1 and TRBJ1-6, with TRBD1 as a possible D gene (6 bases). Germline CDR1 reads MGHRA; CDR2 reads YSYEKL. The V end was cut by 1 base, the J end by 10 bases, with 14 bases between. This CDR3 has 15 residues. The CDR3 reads CASSQGGGVRSPLHF. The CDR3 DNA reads TGCGCCAGCAGCCAAGGAGGGGGTGTACGGTCACCCCTCCACTTT.

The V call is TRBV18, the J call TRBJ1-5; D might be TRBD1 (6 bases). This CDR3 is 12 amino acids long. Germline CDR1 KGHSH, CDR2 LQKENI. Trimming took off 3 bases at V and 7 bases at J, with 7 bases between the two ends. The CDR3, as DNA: TGTGCCAGCTCACCGGGGGCACAGCCCCAGCATTTT. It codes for CASSPGAQPQHF.

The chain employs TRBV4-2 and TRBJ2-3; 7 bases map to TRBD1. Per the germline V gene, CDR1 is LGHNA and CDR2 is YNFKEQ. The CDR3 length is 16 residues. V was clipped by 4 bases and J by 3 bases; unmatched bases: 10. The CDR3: CASSRQGPEDTDTQYF. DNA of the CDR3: TGTGCCAGCAGCCGACAGGGACCCGAGGATACAGATACGCAGTATTTT.

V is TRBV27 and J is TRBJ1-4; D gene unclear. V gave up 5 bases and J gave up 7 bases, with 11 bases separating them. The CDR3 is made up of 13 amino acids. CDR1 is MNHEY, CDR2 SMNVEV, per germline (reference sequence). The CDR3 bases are TGTGCCAGCAGTCAAAGGGAAGGTGAAAAACTGTTTTTT. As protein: CASSQREGEKLFF.

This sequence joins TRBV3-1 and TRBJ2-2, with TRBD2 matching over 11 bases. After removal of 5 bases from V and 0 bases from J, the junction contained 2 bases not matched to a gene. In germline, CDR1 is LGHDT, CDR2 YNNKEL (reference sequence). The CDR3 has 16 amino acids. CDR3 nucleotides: TGTGCCAGCAGCGATAGCGGGGGGGCGAACACCGGGGAGCTGTTTTTT. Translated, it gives CASSDSGGANTGELFF.

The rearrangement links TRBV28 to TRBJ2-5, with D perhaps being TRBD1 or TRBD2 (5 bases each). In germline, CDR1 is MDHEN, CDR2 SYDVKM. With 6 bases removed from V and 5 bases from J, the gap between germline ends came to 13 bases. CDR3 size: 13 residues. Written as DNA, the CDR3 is TGTGCCAGCAGATTTGGGGGTGAGGAGACCCAGTACTTC. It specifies CASRFGGEETQYF.

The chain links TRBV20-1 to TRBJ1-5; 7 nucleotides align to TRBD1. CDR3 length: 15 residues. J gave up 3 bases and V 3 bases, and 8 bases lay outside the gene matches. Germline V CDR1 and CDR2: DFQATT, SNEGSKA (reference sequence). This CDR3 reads CSARFPGTVNQPQHF. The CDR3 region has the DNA TGCAGTGCTAGGTTCCCCGGGACAGTCAATCAGCCCCAGCATTTT.

The CDR3 here is CATSDLTVTRFFPQHF. For the CDR3, the DNA is TGTGCCACCAGTGATTTAACAGTTACTCGCTTTTTTCCCCAGCATTTT. The chain uses TRBV24-1 and TRBJ1-5; no clear D. Trimming left V 1 base short and J 10 bases short, with 19 bases between. The CDR3 runs to 16 residues. The germline V gene encodes CDR1 KGHDR and CDR2 SFDVKD.

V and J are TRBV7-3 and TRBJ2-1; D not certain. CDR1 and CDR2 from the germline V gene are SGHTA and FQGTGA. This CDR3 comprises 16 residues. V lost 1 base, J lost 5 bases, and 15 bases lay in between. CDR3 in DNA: TGTGCCAGCAGCTTAATGGCAGGAGCTTTTAACAATGAGCAGTTCTTC. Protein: CASSLMAGAFNNEQFF.